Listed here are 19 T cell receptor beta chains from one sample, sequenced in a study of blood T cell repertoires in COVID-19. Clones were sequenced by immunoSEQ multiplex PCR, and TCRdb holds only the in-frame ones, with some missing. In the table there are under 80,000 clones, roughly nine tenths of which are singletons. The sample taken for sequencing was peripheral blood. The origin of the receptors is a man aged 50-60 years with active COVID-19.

Here the CDR3 reads CASSVLGQGSIEKLFF. The CDR3 DNA reads as TGTGCCAGCAGTGTCTTAGGACAGGGTAGTATTGAAAAACTGTTTTTT. The rearrangement links TRBV28 to TRBJ1-4, with 8 bases identical to TRBD1. The CDR3 spans 16 residues. Trimming at V came to 5 bases and at J to 7 bases, leaving 12 bases not matched to a gene. Germline assignment: CDR1 MDHEN and CDR2 SYDVKM. Variable domain in full (rest from reference TRBV28 and TRBJ1-4): DVKVTQSSRYLVKRTGEKVFLECVQDMDHENMFWYRQDPGLGLRLIYFSYDVKMKEKGDIPEGYSVSREKKERFSLILESASTNQTSMYLCASSVLGQGSIEKLFFGSGTQLSVL.

The CDR3 DNA reads as TGTGCCAGCAGCTCCGGGCGGGGAGGCTATGGCTACACCTTC. Encoded protein: CASSSGRGGYGYTF. V usage is TRBV11-2 and J usage is TRBJ1-2, with D hard to call. CDR3 length: 14 amino acids. Germline V gene lookup returns CDR1 SGHAT and CDR2 FQNNGV. V was pared by 4 bases and J by 4 bases, with 13 bases between.

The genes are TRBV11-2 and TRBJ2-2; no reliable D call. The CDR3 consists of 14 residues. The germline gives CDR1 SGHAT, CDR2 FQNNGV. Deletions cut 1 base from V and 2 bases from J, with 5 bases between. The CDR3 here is CASSLARNTGELFF. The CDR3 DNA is TGTGCCAGCAGCTTAGCTAGAAACACCGGGGAGCTGTTTTTT.

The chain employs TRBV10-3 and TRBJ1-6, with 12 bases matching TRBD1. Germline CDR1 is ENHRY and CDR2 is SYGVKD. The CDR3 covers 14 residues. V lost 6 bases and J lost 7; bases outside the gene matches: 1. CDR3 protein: CAIRGQGANSPLHF. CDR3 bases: TGTGCCATCAGGGGACAGGGGGCAAATTCACCCCTCCACTTT.

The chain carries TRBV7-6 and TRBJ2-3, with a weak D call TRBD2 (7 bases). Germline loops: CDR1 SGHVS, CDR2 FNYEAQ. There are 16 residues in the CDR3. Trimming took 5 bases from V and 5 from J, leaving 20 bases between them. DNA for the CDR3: TGTGCCAGCAGCCCACGGGGGGCTGCGGCGGGAGATACGCAGTATTTT. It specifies CASSPRGAAAGDTQYF.

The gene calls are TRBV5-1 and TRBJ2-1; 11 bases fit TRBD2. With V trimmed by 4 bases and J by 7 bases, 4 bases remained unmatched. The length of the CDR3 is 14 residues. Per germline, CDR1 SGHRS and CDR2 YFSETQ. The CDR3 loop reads CASSGGLAANEQFF. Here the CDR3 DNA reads TGCGCCAGCAGCGGGGGACTAGCGGCGAATGAGCAGTTCTTC.

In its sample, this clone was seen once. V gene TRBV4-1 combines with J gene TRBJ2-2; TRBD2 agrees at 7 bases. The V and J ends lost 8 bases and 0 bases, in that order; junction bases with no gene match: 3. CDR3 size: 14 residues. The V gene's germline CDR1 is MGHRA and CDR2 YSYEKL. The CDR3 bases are TGCGCCAGCCGCCGGGGGGCGAACACCGGGGAGCTGTTTTTT. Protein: CASRRGANTGELFF.

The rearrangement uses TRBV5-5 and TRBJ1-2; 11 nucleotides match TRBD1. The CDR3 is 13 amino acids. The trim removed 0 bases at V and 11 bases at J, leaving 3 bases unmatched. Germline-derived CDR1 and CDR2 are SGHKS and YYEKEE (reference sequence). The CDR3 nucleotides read TGTGCCAGCAGCTTGGCGGGACAGGGGGGTTACACCTTC. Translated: CASSLAGQGGYTF.

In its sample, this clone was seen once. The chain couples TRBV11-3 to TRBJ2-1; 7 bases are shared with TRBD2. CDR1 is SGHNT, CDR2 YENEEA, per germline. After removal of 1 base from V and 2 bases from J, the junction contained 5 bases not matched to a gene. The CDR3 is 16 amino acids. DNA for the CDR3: TGTGCCAGCAGCTTAGTCGGCGGGAGAACCTACAATGAGCAGTTCTTC. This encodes CASSLVGGRTYNEQFF.

CDR3 loop: CASSDPDRGLSYGYTF. The DNA of the CDR3 is TGTGCCAGCAGTGACCCCGACAGGGGGCTATCGTATGGCTACACCTTC. This sequence joins TRBV25-1 and TRBJ1-2; 10 nucleotides line up with TRBD1. The CDR3 is 16 amino acids. Germline V gene lookup returns CDR1 MGHDK and CDR2 SYGVNS. V lost 3 bases and J lost 5; bases outside the gene matches: 9.

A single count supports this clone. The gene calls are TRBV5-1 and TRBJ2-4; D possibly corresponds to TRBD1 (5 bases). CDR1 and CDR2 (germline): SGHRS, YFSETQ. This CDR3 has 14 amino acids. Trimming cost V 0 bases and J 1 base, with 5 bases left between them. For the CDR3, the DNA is TGCGCCAGCAGCTTGGGACAGGCCAAAAACATTCAGTACTTC. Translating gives CASSLGQAKNIQYF.

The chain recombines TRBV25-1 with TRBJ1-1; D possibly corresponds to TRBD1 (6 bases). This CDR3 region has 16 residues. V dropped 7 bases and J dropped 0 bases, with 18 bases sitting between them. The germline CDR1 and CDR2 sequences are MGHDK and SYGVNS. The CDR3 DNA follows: TGTGCCAGCATCGTCGCAGGGGAAGGGGTGAACACTGAAGCTTTCTTT. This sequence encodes CASIVAGEGVNTEAFF.

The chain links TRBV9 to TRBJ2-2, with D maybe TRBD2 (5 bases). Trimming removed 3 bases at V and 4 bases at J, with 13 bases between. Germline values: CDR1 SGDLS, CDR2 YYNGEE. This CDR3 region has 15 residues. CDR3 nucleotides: TGTGCCAGCAGCGCCTTGACGGACTCCACCGGGGAGCTGTTTTTT. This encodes CASSALTDSTGELFF.

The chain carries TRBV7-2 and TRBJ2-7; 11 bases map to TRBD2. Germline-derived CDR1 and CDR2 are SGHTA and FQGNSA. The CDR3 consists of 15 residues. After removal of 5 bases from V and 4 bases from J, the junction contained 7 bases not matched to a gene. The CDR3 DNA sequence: TGTGCCAGCAGCGCGACCGGGACTAGCGGTTACGAGCAGTACTTC. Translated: CASSATGTSGYEQYF.

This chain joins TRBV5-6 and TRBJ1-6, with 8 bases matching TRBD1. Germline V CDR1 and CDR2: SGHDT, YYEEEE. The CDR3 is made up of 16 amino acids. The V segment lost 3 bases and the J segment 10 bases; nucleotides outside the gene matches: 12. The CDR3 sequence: CASSSPAGQGYSPLHF. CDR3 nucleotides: TGTGCCAGCAGCTCTCCAGCCGGACAGGGCTACTCACCCCTCCACTTT.

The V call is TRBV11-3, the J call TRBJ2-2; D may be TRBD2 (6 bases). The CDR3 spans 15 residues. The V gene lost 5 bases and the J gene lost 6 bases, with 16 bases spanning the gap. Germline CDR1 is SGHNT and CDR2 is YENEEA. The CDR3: CASSPRRGFAGELFF. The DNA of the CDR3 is TGTGCCAGCAGCCCCCGGAGGGGTTTCGCCGGGGAGCTGTTTTTT.

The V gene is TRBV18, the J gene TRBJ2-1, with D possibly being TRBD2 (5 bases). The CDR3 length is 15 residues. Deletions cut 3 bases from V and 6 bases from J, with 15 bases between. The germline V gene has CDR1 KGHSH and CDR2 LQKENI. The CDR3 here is CASSPLVGVSNEQFF. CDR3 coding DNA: TGTGCCAGCTCACCCCTAGTGGGAGTGAGCAATGAGCAGTTCTTC.

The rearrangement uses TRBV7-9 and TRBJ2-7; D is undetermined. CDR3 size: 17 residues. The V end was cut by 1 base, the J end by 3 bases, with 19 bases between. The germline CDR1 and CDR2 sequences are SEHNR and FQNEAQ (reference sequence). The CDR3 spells CASSLGYLRGSRYEQYF. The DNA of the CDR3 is TGTGCCAGCAGCTTAGGTTACCTGCGCGGATCTCGCTACGAGCAGTACTTC.

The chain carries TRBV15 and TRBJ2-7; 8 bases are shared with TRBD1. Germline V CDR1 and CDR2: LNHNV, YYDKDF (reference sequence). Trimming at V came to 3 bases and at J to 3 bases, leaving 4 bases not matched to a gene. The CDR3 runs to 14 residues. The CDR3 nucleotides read TGTGCCACCAGCAGGGACAGGGCCAACTACGAGCAGTACTTC. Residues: CATSRDRANYEQYF.